This T cell receptor beta chain is drawn from a study of blood T cell repertoires in COVID-19. The wider study: In each case, the material was cDNA or gDNA derived from T cells, B-cell-depleted T cells, or PBMCs.

This CDR3 is built from 16 residues. Germline V gene data show CDR1 as ENHRY and CDR2 as SYGVKD. J lost 8 bases, V lost 0 bases, and 7 bases had no gene match. Per the original data handling: From reference gene primer amplification, estimates of nucleated cell counts were derived. Repertoires were generated with immunoSEQ multiplex PCR, while TCRdb's copy carries only in-frame clones and drops some. D and trimming were read from the DNA, whereas the V and J calls and clone size are those reported in that table. Among roughly 150,000 clones listed, 85% were seen once. The chain carries TRBV10-3 and TRBJ2-1; 10 positions agree with TRBD2. The sequence was collected from a woman aged 80 or older with COVID-19, enrolled during active disease. Sequenced: peripheral blood. The CDR3 loop is CAISESTSGMVDEQFF. The CDR3 DNA follows: TGTGCCATCAGTGAGTCCACTAGCGGGATGGTGGATGAGCAGTTCTTC.